This is a list of T cell receptor beta chains from one sample in a study of CD8+ T cells in alopecia areata. The method was immunoSEQ multiplex PCR; TCRdb's version includes in-frame clones alone and lacks a portion of them. This table has over 150,000 clones, approximately 60% appearing once. The specimen comprised CD4+ T cells sorted from blood, sampled at week 4, from a patient treated with tofacitinib. Receptor source: a human donor with alopecia areata. Both conserved end residues are part of each CDR3. D genes are given only for firm matches. Size tells how often a clone was seen (once, few, many) or the class of an expanded clone, and some rows leave it out.

TRBV18,once,TRBJ2-7,.,CASSPRRAGAEQYF,TGTGCCAGCTCACCACGCAGGGCCGGGGCCGAGCAGTACTTC
TRBV7-2,.,TRBJ1-1,.,CASSLLGMNTEAFF,TGTGCCAGCAGCTTGTTGGGGATGAACACTGAAGCTTTCTTT
TRBV19,once,TRBJ2-1,TRBD2,CASSTTPGGSYNEQFF,TGTGCCAGTAGTACCACCCCGGGAGGTTCCTACAATGAGCAGTTCTTC
TRBV9,few,TRBJ1-2,.,CASSVDFLSGYTF,TGTGCCAGCAGCGTAGATTTCCTTTCGGGCTACACCTTC
TRBV30,.,TRBJ1-1,.,CAWSEVNTEAFF,TGTGCCTGGAGTGAAGTCAACACTGAAGCTTTCTTT
TRBV28,.,TRBJ2-7,.,CASSLREEQYF,TGTGCCAGCAGTTTGCGTGAGGAGCAGTACTTC
TRBV7-2,.,TRBJ2-7,.,CASSPGPLGYEQYF,TGTGCCAGCAGCCCCGGGCCGTTGGGGTACGAGCAGTACTTC
TRBV6-5,.,TRBJ1-2,.,CASSLAQGFVGYTF,TGTGCCAGCAGCCTAGCACAGGGATTTGTTGGCTACACCTTC
TRBV7-2,once,TRBJ1-2,.,CASSPDAGTSGYGYTF,TGTGCCAGCAGCCCCGACGCGGGGACGTCTGGCTATGGCTACACCTTC
TRBV28,.,TRBJ1-5,.,CASRALNQPQHF,TGTGCCAGTCGGGCCCTCAATCAGCCCCAGCATTTT